This T cell receptor (beta chain) was recovered during a study of shared clonotypes between healthy human individuals. Study-wide points: Among the subsets, naive ones generally showed larger estimated richness than memory ones. Sequencing depth was expected to influence donor clonotype sharing.

The CDR3 totals 12 residues. The V gene's germline CDR1 is SNHLY and CDR2 FYNNEI. Trimming pared 6 bases from V and 4 bases from J, leaving 9 bases between. The study separated CD4+ cells into CD45RA+ naive and CD45RA-negative memory subsets. Original handling: ImmunoSEQ gave junction-only sequences without quality scores, so filtering differed. Some clones are missing from TCRdb's copy, which holds only in-frame ones; the method was immunoSEQ multiplex PCR. V and J calls and clone size are those listed in that table; D and trimming were worked out from the DNA. The sample comprises 2 million to 2.5 million clones, 90% to 95% of which are singletons, and roughly 0.13% rests with the top ten. In regard to this clone: As yet, its antigen is unknown.

Material: naive CD4+ T cells sorted from blood. The subset was: CD45RA+ positively selected. The TCR originated in a man aged 18 to 30 in good health. This chain links TRBV2 with TRBJ1-1, with no clear D. CDR3 DNA sequence: TGTGCCAGCAGCCCCCAGAGCACTGAAGCTTTCTTT. It is translated as CASSPQSTEAFF.